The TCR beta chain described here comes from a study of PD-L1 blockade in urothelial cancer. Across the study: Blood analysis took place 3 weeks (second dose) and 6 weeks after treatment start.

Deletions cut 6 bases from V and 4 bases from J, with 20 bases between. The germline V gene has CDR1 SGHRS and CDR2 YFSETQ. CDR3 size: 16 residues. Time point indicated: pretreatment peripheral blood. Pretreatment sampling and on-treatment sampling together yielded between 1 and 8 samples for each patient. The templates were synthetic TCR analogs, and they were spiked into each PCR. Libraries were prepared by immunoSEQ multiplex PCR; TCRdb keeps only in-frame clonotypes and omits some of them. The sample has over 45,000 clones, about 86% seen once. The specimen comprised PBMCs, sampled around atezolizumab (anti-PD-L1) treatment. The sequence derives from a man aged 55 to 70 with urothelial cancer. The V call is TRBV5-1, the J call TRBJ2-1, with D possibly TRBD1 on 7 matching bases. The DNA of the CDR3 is TGCGCCAGCACCCCACAGGCAGGGGGGTTTTACAATGAGCAGTTCTTC. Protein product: CASTPQAGGFYNEQFF. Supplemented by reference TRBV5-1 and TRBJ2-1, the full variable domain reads KAGVTQTPRYLIKTRGQQVTLSCSPISGHRSVSWYQQTPGQGLQFLFEYFSETQRNKGNFPGRFSGRQFSNSRSEMNVSTLELGDSALYLCASTPQAGGFYNEQFFGPGTRLTVL.